One sample yielded the 20 T cell receptor beta chains listed below, sequenced in a study of cytomegalovirus exposure and HLA in healthy donors. A multiplex PCR was run with 60 Vbeta primers and 13 Jbeta primers. Some clones are missing from TCRdb's copy, which holds only in-frame ones; the method was immunoSEQ multiplex PCR. Of about 160,000 clones listed, 80% were seen once; the top ten hold about 9.7%. Specimen: PBMCs. The receptors stem from a man aged 18 to 30 in good health and CMV-seropositive.

V and J are TRBV5-4 and TRBJ2-7; the D gene is possibly TRBD2 (6 bases). This CDR3 spans 15 amino acids. With 0 bases removed from V and 5 bases from J, the gap between germline ends came to 15 bases. CDR1 is SGHNT and CDR2 is YYREEE in the germline V gene (reference sequence). The CDR3: CASSLGAGKWNEQYF. CDR3 nucleotides: TGTGCCAGCAGCTTGGGCGCGGGGAAATGGAACGAGCAGTACTTC. Complete variable domain (other parts from reference TRBV5-4 and TRBJ2-7): ETGVTQSPTHLIKTRGQQVTLRCSSQSGHNTVSWYQQALGQGPQFIFQYYREEENGRGNFPPRFSGLQFPNYSSELNVNALELDDSALYLCASSLGAGKWNEQYFGPGTRLTVT.

This clone was counted once. The chain carries TRBV7-8 and TRBJ1-3; no clear D. V was pared by 2 bases and J by 4 bases, with 12 bases between. The CDR3 spans 15 residues. Germline-derived CDR1 and CDR2 are SGHVS and FQNEAQ. In DNA form, the CDR3 reads TGTGCCAGCAGCTTATTACAGTTCCCGGGAAACACCATATATTTT. It yields the protein CASSLLQFPGNTIYF. The variable domain in full, completed from reference TRBV7-8 and TRBJ1-3, reads GAGVSQSPRYKVAKRGQDVALRCDPISGHVSLFWYQQALGQGPEFLTYFQNEAQLDKSGLPSDRFFAERPEGSVSTLKIQRTQQEDSAVYLCASSLLQFPGNTIYFGEGSWLTVV.

The rearrangement uses TRBV5-1 and TRBJ2-3; 11 nucleotides match TRBD2. With V trimmed by 2 bases and J by 5 bases, 7 bases remained unmatched. The CDR3 is 16 residues long. Germline lookup yields CDR1 SGHRS and CDR2 YFSETQ. This CDR3 is CASSFGTSGPLDTQYF. CDR3 nucleotide sequence: TGCGCCAGCAGCTTCGGGACTAGCGGTCCCTTAGATACGCAGTATTTT.

The rearrangement joins TRBV7-9 to TRBJ1-4; TRBD1 matches at 7 bases. The V gene end was trimmed by 1 base and the J gene end by 5 bases; junction bases not matched to a gene: 1. The germline V gene has CDR1 SEHNR and CDR2 FQNEAQ (reference sequence). CDR3 length: 14 amino acids. The CDR3 nucleotides are TGTGCCAGCAGCTTAGTGACAGGGAATGAAAAACTGTTTTTT. Amino acids: CASSLVTGNEKLFF. Supplemented by reference TRBV7-9 and TRBJ1-4, the full variable domain reads DTGVSQNPRHKITKRGQNVTFRCDPISEHNRLYWYRQTLGQGPEFLTYFQNEAQLEKSRLLSDRFSAERPKGSFSTLEIQRTEQGDSAMYLCASSLVTGNEKLFFGSGTQLSVL.

In DNA, the CDR3 is TGTGCCAGCAGCTACAAAGGGGAGGGACTAAGGGGAGATACGCAGTATTTT. The encoded protein is CASSYKGEGLRGDTQYF. The chain employs TRBV11-2 and TRBJ2-3, with 7 bases fitting TRBD2. Germline V gives CDR1 SGHAT, CDR2 FQNNGV. The junction had 15 bases not matched to a gene; V was cut back by 4 bases and J by 5 bases. CDR3 length: 17 amino acids.

The table lists this clone with a count of one. This sequence joins TRBV28 and TRBJ1-1; D call uncertain. Deletions cut 7 bases from V and 2 bases from J, with 11 bases between. CDR3 length: 13 amino acids. Germline-derived CDR1 and CDR2 are MDHEN and SYDVKM. CDR3 protein: CASMRPGNTEAFF. Here the CDR3 DNA reads TGTGCCAGCATGAGACCGGGAAACACTGAAGCTTTCTTT. Variable domain in full (rest from reference TRBV28 and TRBJ1-1): DVKVTQSSRYLVKRTGEKVFLECVQDMDHENMFWYRQDPGLGLRLIYFSYDVKMKEKGDIPEGYSVSREKKERFSLILESASTNQTSMYLCASMRPGNTEAFFGQGTRLTVV.

This clone was seen a few times. This chain links TRBV7-9 with TRBJ2-3; maybe TRBD2 (5 bases). The CDR3 has 15 amino acids. V was cut by 0 bases and J by 4 bases, with 11 bases left in between. Germline CDR1 SEHNR, CDR2 FQNEAQ (reference sequence). CDR3 coding DNA: TGTGCCAGCAGCTTAGCGCTAGCTCCCCCAGATACGCAGTATTTT. This sequence encodes CASSLALAPPDTQYF.

The chain couples TRBV20-1 to TRBJ1-4; D remains unclear. Germline CDR1 is DFQATT and CDR2 is SNEGSKA (reference sequence). V lost 6 bases, J lost 3 bases, and 2 bases lay in between. CDR3 length: 10 amino acids. The CDR3 nucleotides read TGCAGTGCCGCTAATGAAAAACTGTTTTTT. Protein product: CSAANEKLFF.

The chain carries TRBV29-1 and TRBJ2-3, with 7 bases that match TRBD2. CDR1 is SQVTM, CDR2 ANQGSEA, per germline. This CDR3 is built from 13 residues. J gave up 3 bases and V 5 bases, and 5 bases lay outside the gene matches. Here the CDR3 DNA reads TGCAGCGTTAGCCGGCGGGAGACAGATACGCAGTATTTT. It translates to CSVSRRETDTQYF.

The V and J genes are TRBV19 and TRBJ2-7; TRBD2 matches at 9 bases. Trimming removed 5 bases from V and 3 bases from J; junction bases left unmatched: 5. Germline V gene lookup returns CDR1 LNHDA and CDR2 SQIVND (reference sequence). CDR3 length: 14 residues. This CDR3 is CASSPTTSGYEQYF. In nucleotides, the CDR3 is TGTGCCAGTAGTCCGACGACTAGCGGCTACGAGCAGTACTTC.

The chain links TRBV14 to TRBJ1-2; D might be TRBD1 (5 bases). The length of the CDR3 is 16 residues. Trimming stripped 3 bases from V and 6 bases from J, with 20 bases between. Germline lookup yields CDR1 SGHDN and CDR2 FVKESK. CDR3 bases: TGTGCCAGCAGCCATCGGCCCAGGGCAGGTTCCGATGGCTACACCTTC. Translation: CASSHRPRAGSDGYTF.

The rearrangement uses TRBV11-2 and TRBJ1-1, with 8 nucleotides matching TRBD1. The trim removed 4 bases at V and 4 bases at J, leaving 5 bases unmatched. The CDR3 has 14 residues. In germline, CDR1 is SGHAT, CDR2 FQNNGV. CDR3 sequence reads: CASSSDRGGTEAFF. The CDR3, as DNA: TGTGCCAGCAGCTCCGACAGGGGCGGCACTGAAGCTTTCTTT.

CDR3 nucleotides: TGTGCCAGTAACGCGCCTCTTAGTGAAAAACTGTTTTTT. Its protein is CASNAPLSEKLFF. The chain combines TRBV19 with TRBJ1-4; D is ambiguous. Germline V gene sequence: CDR1 LNHDA, CDR2 SQIVND (reference sequence). V lost 7 bases and J lost 7, with 13 bases in between. The CDR3 consists of 13 residues.

This sequence joins TRBV18 and TRBJ2-1, with 12 nucleotides matching TRBD2. Germline V gene lookup returns CDR1 KGHSH and CDR2 LQKENI. The CDR3 runs to 17 residues. Trimming cost V 6 bases and J 7 bases; bases outside gene matches: 13. DNA of the CDR3: TGTGCCAGCTCCCTCCTACCGACTAGCGGGAGTAGGAATGAGCAGTTCTTC. It yields the protein CASSLLPTSGSRNEQFF.

This clone appeared once. The genes are TRBV27 and TRBJ2-7, with 7 bases identical to TRBD1. Germline V gives CDR1 MNHEY, CDR2 SMNVEV (reference sequence). V lost 5 bases to trimming and J lost 2 bases; unmatched junction nucleotides: 9. This CDR3 spans 15 amino acids. CDR3 sequence: CASSPLQGTTYEQYF. CDR3 DNA sequence: TGTGCCAGCAGTCCACTACAGGGGACAACCTACGAGCAGTACTTC.

The chain links TRBV28 to TRBJ2-7; 10 bases fit TRBD2. Per the germline V gene, CDR1 is MDHEN and CDR2 is SYDVKM. This CDR3 has 14 residues. V was clipped by 3 bases and J by 6 bases; unmatched bases: 5. CDR3 DNA: TGTGCCAGCAGTTTCCTAGCGGGAGTCGGCGAGCAGTACTTC. It encodes CASSFLAGVGEQYF.

This clone appeared a single time. The V gene is TRBV10-2, the J gene TRBJ1-1; TRBD1 agrees at 9 bases. There are 17 residues in the CDR3. With V trimmed by 7 bases and J by 4 bases, 16 bases remained unmatched. Germline V gene sequence: CDR1 WSHSY, CDR2 SAAADI. The CDR3 protein is CASTAPGQGGSGTEAFF. CDR3 DNA: TGCGCCAGCACCGCACCGGGACAGGGAGGGAGTGGCACTGAAGCTTTCTTT.

The chain joins TRBV7-9 to TRBJ2-7, with D possibly being TRBD1 (5 bases). CDR3 length: 16 residues. The germline gives CDR1 SEHNR, CDR2 FQNEAQ (reference sequence). With 5 bases removed from V and 0 bases from J, the gap between germline ends came to 17 bases. In DNA form, the CDR3 reads TGTGCCAGCAGCCCCGGCCAGGGCCTTAGCTCCTACGAGCAGTACTTC. It specifies CASSPGQGLSSYEQYF.

In DNA, the CDR3 is TGCGCCAGCAGGAGGACAGGAATTAACTATGGCTACACCTTC. Protein sequence: CASRRTGINYGYTF. This chain uses TRBV10-2 with TRBJ1-2; TRBD1 matches 7 bases. CDR3 length: 14 amino acids. The trim removed 6 bases at V and 1 base at J, leaving 5 bases unmatched. Per the germline V gene, CDR1 is WSHSY and CDR2 is SAAADI.

The chain carries TRBV25-1 and TRBJ1-5, with 8 positions matching TRBD1. V dropped 5 bases and J dropped 7; count of bases not matched to a gene: 16. CDR1 MGHDK and CDR2 SYGVNS come from the germline V gene. The CDR3 contains 17 residues. DNA of the CDR3: TGTGCCAGCAGTCCATACCCCGGACAGGGCCCCGGGCAGCCCCAGCATTTT. Residues: CASSPYPGQGPGQPQHF.